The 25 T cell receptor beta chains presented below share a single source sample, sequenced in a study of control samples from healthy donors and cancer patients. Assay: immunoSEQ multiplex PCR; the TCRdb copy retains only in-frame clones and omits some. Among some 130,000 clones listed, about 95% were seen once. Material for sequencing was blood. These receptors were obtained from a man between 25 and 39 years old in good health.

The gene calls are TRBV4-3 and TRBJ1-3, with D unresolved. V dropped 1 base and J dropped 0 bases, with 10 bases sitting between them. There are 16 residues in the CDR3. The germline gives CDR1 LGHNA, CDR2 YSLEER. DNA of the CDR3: TGCGCCAGCAGCCAAGGGATAATCGACTCTGGAAACACCATATATTTT. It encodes CASSQGIIDSGNTIYF.

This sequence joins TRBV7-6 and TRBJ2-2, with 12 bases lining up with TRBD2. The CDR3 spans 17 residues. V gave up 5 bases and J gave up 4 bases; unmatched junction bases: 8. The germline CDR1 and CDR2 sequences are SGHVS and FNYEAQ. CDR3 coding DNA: TGTGCCAGCAGCCAAACTAGCGGGGGGAAATCCACCGGGGAGCTGTTTTTT. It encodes CASSQTSGGKSTGELFF.

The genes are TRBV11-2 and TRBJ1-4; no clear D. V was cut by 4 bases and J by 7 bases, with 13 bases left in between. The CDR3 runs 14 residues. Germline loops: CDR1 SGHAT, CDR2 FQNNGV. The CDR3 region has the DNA TGTGCCAGCAGCTCCAAACCGACCCTTGAAAAACTGTTTTTT. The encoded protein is CASSSKPTLEKLFF.

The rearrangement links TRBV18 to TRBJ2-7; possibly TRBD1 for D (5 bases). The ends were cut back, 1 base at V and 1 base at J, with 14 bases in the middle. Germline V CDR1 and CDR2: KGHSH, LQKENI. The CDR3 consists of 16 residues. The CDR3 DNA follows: TGTGCCAGCTCACCACAGCCGAAGACAGTGTCCTACGAGCAGTACTTC. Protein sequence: CASSPQPKTVSYEQYF.

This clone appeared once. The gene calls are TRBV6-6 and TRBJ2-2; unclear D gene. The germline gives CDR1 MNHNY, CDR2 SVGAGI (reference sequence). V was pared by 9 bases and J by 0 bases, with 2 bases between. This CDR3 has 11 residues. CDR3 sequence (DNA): TGTGCCAGTTCGAACACCGGGGAGCTGTTTTTT. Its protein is CASSNTGELFF.

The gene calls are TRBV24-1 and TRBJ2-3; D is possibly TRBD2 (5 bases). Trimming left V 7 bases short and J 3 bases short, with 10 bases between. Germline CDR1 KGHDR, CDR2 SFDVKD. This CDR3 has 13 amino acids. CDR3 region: CATSRAVTDTQYF. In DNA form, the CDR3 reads TGTGCCACCAGCCGAGCGGTGACAGATACGCAGTATTTT.

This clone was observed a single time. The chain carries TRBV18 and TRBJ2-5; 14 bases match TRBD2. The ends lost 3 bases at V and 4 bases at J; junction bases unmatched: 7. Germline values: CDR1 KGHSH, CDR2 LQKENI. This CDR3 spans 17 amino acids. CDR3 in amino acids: CASSPPGLAGGIETQYF. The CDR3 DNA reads TGTGCCAGCTCACCCCCCGGACTAGCGGGGGGCATAGAGACCCAGTACTTC. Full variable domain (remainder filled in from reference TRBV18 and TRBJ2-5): NAGVMQNPRHLVRRRGQEARLRCSPMKGHSHVYWYRQLPEEGLKFMVYLQKENIIDESGMPKERFSAEFPKEGPSILRIQQVVRGDSAAYFCASSPPGLAGGIETQYFGPGTRLLVL.

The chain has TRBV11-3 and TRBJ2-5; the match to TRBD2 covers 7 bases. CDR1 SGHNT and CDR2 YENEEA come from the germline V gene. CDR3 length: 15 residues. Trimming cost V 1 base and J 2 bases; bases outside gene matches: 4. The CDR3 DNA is TGTGCCAGCAGCTTAGGTACTAGCGAGCAAGAGACCCAGTACTTC. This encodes CASSLGTSEQETQYF.

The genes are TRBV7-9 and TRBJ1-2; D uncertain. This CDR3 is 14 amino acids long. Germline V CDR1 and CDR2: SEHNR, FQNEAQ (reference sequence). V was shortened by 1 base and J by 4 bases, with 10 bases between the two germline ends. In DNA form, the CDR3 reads TGTGCCAGCAGCTTAGTTACAGAGAGCTATGGCTACACCTTC. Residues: CASSLVTESYGYTF.

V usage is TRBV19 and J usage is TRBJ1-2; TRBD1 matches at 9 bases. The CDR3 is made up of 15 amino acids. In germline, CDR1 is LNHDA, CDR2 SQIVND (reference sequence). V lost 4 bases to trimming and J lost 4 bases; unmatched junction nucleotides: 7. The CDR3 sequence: CASSTGQGFGYGYTF. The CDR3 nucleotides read TGTGCCAGTAGTACGGGACAGGGCTTTGGCTATGGCTACACCTTC.

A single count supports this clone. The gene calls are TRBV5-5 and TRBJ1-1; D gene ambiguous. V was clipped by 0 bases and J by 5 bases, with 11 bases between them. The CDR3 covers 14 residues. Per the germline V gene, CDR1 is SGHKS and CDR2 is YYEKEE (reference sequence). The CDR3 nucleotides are TGTGCCAGCAGCTTGGGCGGGGTCGGAACTGAAGCTTTCTTT. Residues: CASSLGGVGTEAFF. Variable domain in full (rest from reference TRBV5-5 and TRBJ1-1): DAGVTQSPTHLIKTRGQQVTLRCSPISGHKSVSWYQQVLGQGPQFIFQYYEKEERGRGNFPDRFSARQFPNYSSELNVNALLLGDSALYLCASSLGGVGTEAFFGQGTRLTVV.

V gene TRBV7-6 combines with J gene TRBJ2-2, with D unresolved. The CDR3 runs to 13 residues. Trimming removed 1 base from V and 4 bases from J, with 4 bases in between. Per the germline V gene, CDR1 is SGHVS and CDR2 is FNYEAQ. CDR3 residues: CASSLEGTGELFF. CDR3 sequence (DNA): TGTGCCAGCAGCTTAGAGGGCACCGGGGAGCTGTTTTTT.

CDR3 region: CASSPETGNRGVDTQYF. The CDR3 DNA sequence: TGTGCCAGCAGCCCGGAGACGGGGAACAGGGGTGTCGATACGCAGTATTTT. The chain employs TRBV5-4 and TRBJ2-3, with TRBD1 identical over 7 bases. J was trimmed by 6 bases and V by 4 bases; bases with no gene match: 17. This CDR3 contains 17 residues. Germline values: CDR1 SGHNT, CDR2 YYREEE (reference sequence).

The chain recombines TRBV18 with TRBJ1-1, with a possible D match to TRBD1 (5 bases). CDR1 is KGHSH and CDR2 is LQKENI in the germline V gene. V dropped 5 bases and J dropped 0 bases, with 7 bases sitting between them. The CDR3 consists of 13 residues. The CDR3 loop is CASSADMNTEAFF. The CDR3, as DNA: TGTGCCAGCTCAGCGGACATGAACACTGAAGCTTTCTTT.

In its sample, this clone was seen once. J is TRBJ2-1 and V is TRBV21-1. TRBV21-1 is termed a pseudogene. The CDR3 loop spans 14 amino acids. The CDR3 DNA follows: TGTGCCAGCAGCGGACGTCAGGCTGCCAATGAGCAGTTCTTC. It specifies CASSGRQAANEQFF.

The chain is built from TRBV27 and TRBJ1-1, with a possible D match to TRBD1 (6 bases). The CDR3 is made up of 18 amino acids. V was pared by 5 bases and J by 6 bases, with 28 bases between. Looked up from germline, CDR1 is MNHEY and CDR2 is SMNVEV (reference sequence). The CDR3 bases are TGTGCCAGCAGTCCACGATGGCGGGGGGCGTCGGGCAGCCCTGAAGCTTTCTTT. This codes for CASSPRWRGASGSPEAFF.

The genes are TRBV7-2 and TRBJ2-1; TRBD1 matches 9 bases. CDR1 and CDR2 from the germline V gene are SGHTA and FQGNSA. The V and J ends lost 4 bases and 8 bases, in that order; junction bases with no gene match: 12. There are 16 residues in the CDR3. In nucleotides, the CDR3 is TGTGCCAGCAGCTCCCACAGGGGGCGGTTCTTGGATGAGCAGTTCTTC. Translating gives CASSSHRGRFLDEQFF.

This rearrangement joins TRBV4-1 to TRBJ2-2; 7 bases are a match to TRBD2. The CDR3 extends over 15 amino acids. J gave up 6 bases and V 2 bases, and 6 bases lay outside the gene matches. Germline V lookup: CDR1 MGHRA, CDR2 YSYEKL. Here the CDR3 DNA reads TGCGCCAGCAGCCAATCCCCTCGGGGGGCCGGGGAGCTGTTTTTT. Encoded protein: CASSQSPRGAGELFF.

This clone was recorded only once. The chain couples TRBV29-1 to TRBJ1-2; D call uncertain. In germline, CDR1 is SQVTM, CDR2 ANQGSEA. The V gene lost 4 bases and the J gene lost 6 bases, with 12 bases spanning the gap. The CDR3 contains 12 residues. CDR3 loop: CSVAGQGNGYTF. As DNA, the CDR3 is TGCAGCGTTGCCGGGCAAGGTAATGGCTACACCTTC.

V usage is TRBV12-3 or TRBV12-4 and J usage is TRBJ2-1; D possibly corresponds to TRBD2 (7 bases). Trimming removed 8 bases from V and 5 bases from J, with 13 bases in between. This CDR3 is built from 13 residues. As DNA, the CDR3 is TGTGCCAGCCGACGGGGGGCCCACAATGAGCAGTTCTTC. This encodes CASRRGAHNEQFF.

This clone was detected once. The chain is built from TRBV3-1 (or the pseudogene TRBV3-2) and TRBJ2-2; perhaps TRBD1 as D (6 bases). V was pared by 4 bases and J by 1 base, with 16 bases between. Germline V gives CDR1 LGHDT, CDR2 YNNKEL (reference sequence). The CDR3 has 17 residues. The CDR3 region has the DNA TGTGCCAGCAGCCCGGAAAACGACAGGTTGAACACCGGGGAGCTGTTTTTT. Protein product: CASSPENDRLNTGELFF.

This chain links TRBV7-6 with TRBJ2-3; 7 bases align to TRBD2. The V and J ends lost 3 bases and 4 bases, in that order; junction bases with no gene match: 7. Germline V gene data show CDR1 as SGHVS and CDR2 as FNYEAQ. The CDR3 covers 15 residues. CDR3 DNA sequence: TGTGCCAGCAGCTTCCCCAGCGGGGCATCAGATACGCAGTATTTT. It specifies CASSFPSGASDTQYF.

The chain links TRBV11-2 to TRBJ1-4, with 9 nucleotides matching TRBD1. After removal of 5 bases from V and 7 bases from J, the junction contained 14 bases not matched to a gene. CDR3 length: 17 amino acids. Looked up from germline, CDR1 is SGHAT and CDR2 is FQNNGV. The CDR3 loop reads CASSGTGGASFREKLFF. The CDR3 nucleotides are TGTGCCAGCAGCGGAACAGGGGGCGCTTCGTTTCGTGAAAAACTGTTTTTT. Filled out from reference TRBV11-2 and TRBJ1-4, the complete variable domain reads EAGVAQSPRYKIIEKRQSVAFWCNPISGHATLYWYQQILGQGPKLLIQFQNNGVVDDSQLPKDRFSAERLKGVDSTLKIQPAKLEDSAVYLCASSGTGGASFREKLFFGSGTQLSVL.

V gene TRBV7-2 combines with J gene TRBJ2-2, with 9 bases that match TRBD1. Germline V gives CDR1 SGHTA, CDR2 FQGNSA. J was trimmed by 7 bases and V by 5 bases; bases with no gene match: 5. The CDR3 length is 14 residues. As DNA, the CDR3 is TGTGCCAGCAGCCAACAGGGGGCTGGCGGGGAGCTGTTTTTT. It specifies CASSQQGAGGELFF.

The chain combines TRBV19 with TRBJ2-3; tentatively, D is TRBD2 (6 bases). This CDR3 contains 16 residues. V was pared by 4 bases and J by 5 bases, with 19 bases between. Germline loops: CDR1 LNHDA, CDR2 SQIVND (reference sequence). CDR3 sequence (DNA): TGTGCCAGTAGTAATCCGGGAGCCCCTCGGGGAGATACGCAGTATTTT. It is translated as CASSNPGAPRGDTQYF.